Sequencing of this T cell receptor beta chain was carried out in a study of T cell responses to AZD1222 COVID-19 vaccine. Study-level information: Second-dose recipients at about 4 or about 12 weeks were treated as one pooled group.

V lost 1 base and J lost 6, with 7 bases in between. The CDR3 is 12 residues long. The germline V gene encodes CDR1 SGHVS and CDR2 FNYEAQ. Comments on this clone: Antigen unknown.

TCRdb's copy holds only in-frame clones and misses some; the assay was immunoSEQ multiplex PCR. Here the sample spans 100,000 to 150,000 clones, roughly 85% being singletons. Overall study results and limits: Most donors were white British, females outnumbered males, and clonal diversity was possibly underestimated. Among those given AZD1222, only five or six were seropositive at baseline. A reported finding is that nearly half of spike-specific TCRs target unmutated variant regions.

The sequences come from peripheral blood, collected on day 0 of AZD1222 vaccination. This TCR derives from an adult in good health. The chain couples TRBV7-6 to TRBJ2-7; D gene unclear. The CDR3 sequence: CASSLDVSEQYF. In DNA, the CDR3 is TGTGCCAGCAGCTTAGACGTCAGCGAGCAGTACTTC.